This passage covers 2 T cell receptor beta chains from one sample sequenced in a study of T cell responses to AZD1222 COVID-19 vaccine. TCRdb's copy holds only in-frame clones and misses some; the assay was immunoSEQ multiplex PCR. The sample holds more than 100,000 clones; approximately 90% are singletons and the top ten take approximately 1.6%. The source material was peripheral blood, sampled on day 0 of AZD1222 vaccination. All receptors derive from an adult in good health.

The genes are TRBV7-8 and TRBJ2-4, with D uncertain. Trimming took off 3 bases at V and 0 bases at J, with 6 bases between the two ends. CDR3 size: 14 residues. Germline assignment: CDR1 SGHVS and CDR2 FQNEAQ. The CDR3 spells CASSLHIAKNIQYF. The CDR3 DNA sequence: TGTGCCAGCAGCTTGCACATAGCCAAAAACATTCAGTACTTC.

The CDR3 coding sequence is TGCAGCGTTACAGGGGCCGCTAATGAAAAACTGTTTTTT. This encodes CSVTGAANEKLFF. The V gene is TRBV29-1, the J gene TRBJ1-4; 7 bases match TRBD1. CDR1 and CDR2 (germline): SQVTM, ANQGSEA. The CDR3 is 13 residues long. The V and J ends lost 5 bases and 3 bases, in that order; junction bases with no gene match: 3.